A single sample is the source of the 20 T cell receptor beta chains below, sequenced in a study of blood T cell repertoires in COVID-19 (dated by TCRdb to 2020 to 2022). Receptor libraries were prepared by the immunoSEQ multiplex PCR assay. TCRdb obtained this table from immuneACCESS and retained in-frame rearrangements with V and J assigned. These tables miss some clones; where compared with another copy, unresolved V genes account for less than half of the shortfall, and the remainder is unexplained. The sample has approximately 220,000 clones on record, 88% of them singletons. Of the sample, under 3% falls within the top ten clones. Sequencing used PBMCs or T cells enriched from blood (not recorded which). The receptors derive from a woman aged 25 to 39 who had recovered from COVID-19.

The V and J genes are TRBV18 and TRBJ2-5; a possible D gene is TRBD2 (5 bases). Trimming stripped 2 bases from V and 7 bases from J, with 11 bases between. The CDR3 contains 13 residues. Germline-derived CDR1 and CDR2 are KGHSH and LQKENI. The CDR3 nucleotides read TGTGCCAGCTCACCAATGAGGGATGGGACCCAGTACTTC. Its translation: CASSPMRDGTQYF. The complete variable domain, with remaining parts taken from reference TRBV18 and TRBJ2-5, reads NAGVMQNPRHLVRRRGQEARLRCSPMKGHSHVYWYRQLPEEGLKFMVYLQKENIIDESGMPKERFSAEFPKEGPSILRIQQVVRGDSAAYFCASSPMRDGTQYFGPGTRLLVL.

The CDR3 reads CASSSTLASQETQYF. The CDR3 DNA sequence: TGTGCCAGCAGCTCCACACTAGCGTCACAAGAGACCCAGTACTTC. This rearrangement joins TRBV7-2 to TRBJ2-5; 7 nucleotides agree with TRBD2. This CDR3 region has 15 residues. The junction had 7 bases not matched to a gene; V was cut back by 4 bases and J by 2 bases. In germline, CDR1 is SGHTA, CDR2 FQGNSA.

The V and J genes are TRBV6-5 and TRBJ1-2; TRBD1 matches 8 bases. Germline V gene data show CDR1 as MNHEY and CDR2 as SVGAGI. With 0 bases clipped from V and 3 bases from J, the junction kept 6 bases outside the gene matches. This CDR3 has 16 amino acids. The CDR3 protein is CASSYSLDRDDYGYTF. In DNA, the CDR3 is TGTGCCAGCAGTTACTCGTTGGACAGGGATGACTATGGCTACACCTTC.

J is TRBJ1-2 and V is TRBV13; no definite D call. Trimming stripped 1 base from V and 8 bases from J, with 11 bases between. The V gene's germline CDR1 is PRHDT and CDR2 FYEKMQ (reference sequence). The CDR3 consists of 13 residues. The CDR3 DNA follows: TGTGCCAGCAGCTTAGCGTCGGTGCACGGCTACACCTTC. Translating gives CASSLASVHGYTF.

The chain is built from TRBV7-9 and TRBJ1-4; 9 nucleotides agree with TRBD1. CDR1 is SEHNR and CDR2 is FQNEAQ in the germline V gene (reference sequence). After removal of 1 base from V and 7 bases from J, the junction contained 4 bases not matched to a gene. There are 15 residues in the CDR3. DNA of the CDR3: TGTGCCAGCAGCTTAGACAGGGGGCGGGTTGAAAAACTGTTTTTT. This codes for CASSLDRGRVEKLFF.

Written as DNA, the CDR3 is TGCGCCAGCAGCCAAGATCCGTGGGCTAGCACAGATACGCAGTATTTT. This translates into CASSQDPWASTDTQYF. The chain links TRBV4-1 to TRBJ2-3; D ambiguous. V lost 0 bases and J lost 0, with 10 bases in between. This CDR3 has 16 amino acids. CDR1 and CDR2 (germline): MGHRA, YSYEKL.

V gene TRBV7-6 combines with J gene TRBJ2-5; D is unresolved. Trimming cost V 1 base and J 1 base, with 10 bases left between them. Germline V gene lookup returns CDR1 SGHVS and CDR2 FNYEAQ. There are 15 residues in the CDR3. The CDR3 reads CASSLGSAPQETQYF. Here the CDR3 DNA reads TGTGCCAGCAGCTTAGGTTCAGCGCCCCAAGAGACCCAGTACTTC.

The chain joins TRBV18 to TRBJ1-1; D is perhaps TRBD1 (5 bases). The V gene's germline CDR1 is KGHSH and CDR2 LQKENI. The ends were cut back, 6 bases at V and 0 bases at J, with 23 bases in the middle. This CDR3 comprises 18 residues. Here the CDR3 DNA reads TGTGCCAGCTCCCCAGCCGGGACTTTAATAGTGATGAACACTGAAGCTTTCTTT. Encoded protein: CASSPAGTLIVMNTEAFF.

The genes are TRBV7-2 and TRBJ1-6, with D maybe TRBD1 (5 bases). Germline CDR1 and CDR2: SGHTA and FQGNSA. V was cut by 1 base and J by 7 bases, with 11 bases left in between. The CDR3 totals 15 residues. In DNA form, the CDR3 reads TGTGCCAGCAGCTTAGGACAGCCTCAAAATTCACCCCTCCACTTT. It encodes CASSLGQPQNSPLHF.

The chain has TRBV6-5 and TRBJ2-7; possibly TRBD1 for D (6 bases). Germline lookup yields CDR1 MNHEY and CDR2 SVGAGI. V gave up 8 bases and J gave up 2 bases, with 13 bases separating them. This CDR3 comprises 13 residues. The CDR3 protein is CASLGQTAYEQYF. The CDR3 DNA is TGTGCCAGCCTTGGACAGACAGCCTACGAGCAGTACTTC.

The chain joins TRBV4-3 to TRBJ1-2; no definite D call. The CDR3 sequence is 14 residues long. Trimming removed 0 bases from V and 6 bases from J, with 11 bases in between. CDR1 is LGHNA and CDR2 is YSLEER in the germline V gene. Written as DNA, the CDR3 is TGCGCCAGCAGCCAAGATCGGGGTATGGATGGCTACACCTTC. Protein product: CASSQDRGMDGYTF.

The V call is TRBV7-2, the J call TRBJ2-1, with a weak D call TRBD2 (5 bases). The V end was cut by 5 bases, the J end by 7 bases, with 18 bases between. CDR3 length: 15 residues. Germline V gene lookup returns CDR1 SGHTA and CDR2 FQGNSA. CDR3 amino acids: CASSVDGVGRNEQFF. For the CDR3, the DNA is TGTGCCAGCAGCGTCGACGGGGTAGGTCGAAATGAGCAGTTCTTC.

The J gene is TRBJ2-7, the V gene TRBV11-3, with 7 bases that match TRBD1. In germline, CDR1 is SGHNT, CDR2 YENEEA. This CDR3 comprises 15 residues. V dropped 5 bases and J dropped 3; count of bases not matched to a gene: 10. CDR3 amino acids: CASSLRTGDNYEQYF. The CDR3 DNA follows: TGTGCCAGCAGCCTCCGGACAGGTGATAACTACGAGCAGTACTTC.

V is TRBV7-2 and J is TRBJ1-5; no firm D call. The CDR3 consists of 12 residues. From germline, CDR1 is SGHTA and CDR2 FQGNSA. The V gene lost 1 base and the J gene lost 10 bases, with 8 bases spanning the gap. In nucleotides, the CDR3 is TGTGCCAGCAGCTTAGTATCAGGTCCCCAGCATTTT. It specifies CASSLVSGPQHF.

The chain carries TRBV6-1 and TRBJ2-7, with D perhaps matching TRBD2 (5 bases). The CDR3 is 14 residues long. Germline V gene sequence: CDR1 MNHNS, CDR2 SASEGT. V shed 0 bases and J shed 7 bases, with 13 bases lying between them. DNA of the CDR3: TGTGCCAGCAGTGAAGCGCTCGGCACGGGGGAGCAGTACTTC. It codes for CASSEALGTGEQYF.

This sequence joins TRBV2 and TRBJ2-2; 12 bases match TRBD1. In germline, CDR1 is SNHLY, CDR2 FYNNEI. V gave up 7 bases and J gave up 5 bases; unmatched junction bases: 11. The CDR3 runs to 17 residues. The CDR3, as DNA: TGTGCCAGCAAGGTCGGGACAGGGGGCTTAAGGACCGGGGAGCTGTTTTTT. It yields the protein CASKVGTGGLRTGELFF.

This chain uses TRBV4-2 with TRBJ2-7; 10 bases are shared with TRBD2. Trimming at V came to 2 bases and at J to 2 bases, leaving 6 bases not matched to a gene. Germline CDR1 is LGHNA and CDR2 is YNFKEQ. The CDR3 totals 16 residues. CDR3 amino acids: CASSQSGLAVTYEQYF. The CDR3 DNA reads TGTGCCAGCAGCCAATCTGGACTAGCGGTAACCTACGAGCAGTACTTC.

J is TRBJ2-7 and V is TRBV9; the match to TRBD1 covers 10 bases. The CDR3 covers 14 residues. With 6 bases clipped from V and 2 bases from J, the junction kept 5 bases outside the gene matches. Germline CDR1 and CDR2: SGDLS and YYNGEE. The CDR3 region is CASNPGQGTYEQYF. The DNA for the CDR3 is TGTGCCAGCAATCCGGGACAGGGGACCTACGAGCAGTACTTC.

The chain has TRBV10-3 and TRBJ1-4, with 7 bases lining up with TRBD1. Germline assignment: CDR1 ENHRY and CDR2 SYGVKD. The length of the CDR3 is 14 residues. J lost 5 bases, V lost 8 bases, and 8 bases had no gene match. CDR3: CAISQGGLNEKLFF. The CDR3 nucleotides read TGTGCCATCTCGCAGGGGGGCCTCAATGAAAAACTGTTTTTT.

The V gene is TRBV28, the J gene TRBJ1-2; D is ambiguous. Germline CDR1 is MDHEN and CDR2 is SYDVKM. The CDR3 covers 15 residues. V lost 5 bases and J lost 0, with 13 bases in between. CDR3 in amino acids: CASSPVRLANYGYTF. CDR3 coding DNA: TGTGCCAGCAGTCCCGTAAGACTAGCTAACTATGGCTACACCTTC.